Following are 2 T cell receptor beta chains from one sample sequenced in a study of regulatory T cells in long-lasting Graves disease. Sequencing libraries for TCR beta were prepared with iRepertoire HTBI primers and Arm-PCR of CDR3 regions. TCRdb used MiXCR to reprocess the multiplex PCR reads, holding one entry per CDR3 protein. The table includes some 370,000 distinct CDR3 sequences, under 25% detected once. Time point defined: persistent/refractory GD, antithyroid drugs over 5 years with positive TRAb. PBMC-derived RNA was used for the TCR library. Sequenced material: peripheral blood mononuclear cells (PBMCs), taken when the disease was refractory, from a patient treated with antithyroid drugs. These TCRs come from a female donor with Graves disease.

This clonotype was recorded at least ten times. The chain combines TRBV20-1 with TRBJ1-2; D ambiguous. The V and J ends lost 0 bases and 8 bases respectively, with 10 bases between them. The CDR3 covers 12 residues. Germline V CDR1 and CDR2: DFQATT, SNEGSKA (reference sequence). The CDR3 region has the DNA TGCAGTGCTAGAGATCGCACACACGGCTACACCTTC. Translation: CSARDRTHGYTF.

The V and J genes are TRBV14 and TRBJ2-7; D may be TRBD2 (5 bases). The CDR3 totals 16 residues. Germline CDR1 and CDR2: SGHDN and FVKESK. Trimming stripped 1 base from V and 0 bases from J, with 13 bases between. The DNA for the CDR3 is TGTGCCAGCAGCCAAGGGTCTGGACTTAGCTCCTACGAGCAGTACTTC. This encodes CASSQGSGLSSYEQYF.